The clone carrying this TCR beta chain appeared a single time. Its antigen is currently unknown. The PCR had 60 Vbeta and 13 Jbeta primers. Assay: immunoSEQ multiplex PCR; the TCRdb copy retains only in-frame clones and omits some. The sample records about 200,000 clones, 75% to 85% being singletons. This sample was taken from a study of cytomegalovirus exposure and HLA in healthy donors. Turning to the study itself: Early on, a data release was issued that held roughly 80 million unique TCRs from HLA-typed donors.

The V end lost 0 bases, the J end lost 5 bases, and 11 bases lay between the germline ends. Germline V gene lookup returns CDR1 SGDLS and CDR2 YYNGEE. The CDR3 loop spans 14 amino acids. Study-wide findings and caveats: As immune exposure information, only CMV serostatus was available. Per published reports, the classifier diagnosed cytomegalovirus status with high specificity and sensitivity. Productive rates of about 87% or about 30% were seen for most TCR beta V segments in an earlier analysis.

The receptor comes from a woman aged 35 to 49 in good health and CMV-seronegative. The chain has TRBV9 and TRBJ1-1; D unresolved. The material sequenced was PBMCs. The CDR3 region has the DNA TGTGCCAGCAGCGTAGGGCCCGATACAACTGAAGCTTTCTTT. It specifies CASSVGPDTTEAFF.